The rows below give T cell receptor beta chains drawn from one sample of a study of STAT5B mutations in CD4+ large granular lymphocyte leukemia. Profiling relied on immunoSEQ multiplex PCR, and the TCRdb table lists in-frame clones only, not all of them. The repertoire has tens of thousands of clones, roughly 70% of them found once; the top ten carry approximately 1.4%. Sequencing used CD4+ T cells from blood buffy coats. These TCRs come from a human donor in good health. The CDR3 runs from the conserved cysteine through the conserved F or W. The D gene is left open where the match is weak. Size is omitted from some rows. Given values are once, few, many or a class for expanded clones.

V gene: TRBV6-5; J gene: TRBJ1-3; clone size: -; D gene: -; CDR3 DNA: TGTGCCAGCAGTTACTCCCAGGACAACTCTGGAAACACCATATATTTT; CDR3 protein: CASSYSQDNSGNTIYF
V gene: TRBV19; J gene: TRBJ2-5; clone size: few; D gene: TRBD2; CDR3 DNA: TGTGCCAGTAGTTACGGGGGGGCCCAAGAGACCCAGTACTTC; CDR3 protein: CASSYGGAQETQYF
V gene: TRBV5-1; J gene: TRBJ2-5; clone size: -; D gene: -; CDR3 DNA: TGCGCCAGCAGCGCAAAGACTGGGACCCTCCAAGAGACCCAGTACTTC; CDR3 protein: CASSAKTGTLQETQYF
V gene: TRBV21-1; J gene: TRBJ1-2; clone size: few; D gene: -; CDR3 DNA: TGTGCCAGCAGCAAACGCACAGGGTTCAACTATGGCTACACCTTC; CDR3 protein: CASSKRTGFNYGYTF
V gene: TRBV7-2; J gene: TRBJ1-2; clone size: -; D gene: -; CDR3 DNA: TGTGCCAGCAGCCCCAGGGAGGGAGGCTACACCTTC; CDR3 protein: CASSPREGGYTF
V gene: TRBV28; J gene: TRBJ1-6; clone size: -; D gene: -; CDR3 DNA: TGTGCCAGCAGTTTTGGGGTCGGCACTTCACCCCTCCACTTT; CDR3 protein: CASSFGVGTSPLHF
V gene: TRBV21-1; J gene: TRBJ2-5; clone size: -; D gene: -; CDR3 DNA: TGTGCCAGCTCACGCCGGGGGGGGGAAGAGACCCAGTACTTC; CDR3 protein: CASSRRGGEETQYF
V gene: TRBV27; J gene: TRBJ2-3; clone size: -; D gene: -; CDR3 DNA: TGTGCCAGCAGTTTAGGATCCGCAGATACGCAGTATTTT; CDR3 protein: CASSLGSADTQYF
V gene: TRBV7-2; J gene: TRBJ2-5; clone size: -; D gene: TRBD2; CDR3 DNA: TGTGCCAGCAGCTCACAGATGATACTAGCGCCACAAGAGACCCAGTACTTC; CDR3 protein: CASSSQMILAPQETQYF
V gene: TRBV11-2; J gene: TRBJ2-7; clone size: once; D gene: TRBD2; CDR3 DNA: TGTGCCAGCAGCTGGACTAGCGGGACCTACGAGCAGTACTTC; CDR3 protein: CASSWTSGTYEQYF
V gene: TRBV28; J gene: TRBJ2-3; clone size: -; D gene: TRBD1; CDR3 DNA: TGTGCCAGCAGAGTGGGGGGACAGGGAGGAGATACGCAGTATTTT; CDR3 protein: CASRVGGQGGDTQYF
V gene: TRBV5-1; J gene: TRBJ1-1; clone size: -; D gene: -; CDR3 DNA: TGCGCCAGCAGCTTTGAGGGGGGAGACACTGAAGCTTTCTTT; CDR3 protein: CASSFEGGDTEAFF
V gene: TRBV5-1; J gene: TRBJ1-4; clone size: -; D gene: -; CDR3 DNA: TGCGCCAGCAGTTGGTCCGATGCCGGAGAAAAACTGTTTTTT; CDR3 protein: CASSWSDAGEKLFF
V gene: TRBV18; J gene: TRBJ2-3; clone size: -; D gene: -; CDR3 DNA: TGTGCCAGCTCAGGGACTAGCACAGATACGCAGTATTTT; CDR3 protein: CASSGTSTDTQYF
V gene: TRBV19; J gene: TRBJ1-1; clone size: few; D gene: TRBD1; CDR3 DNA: TGTGCCAGTAGTAACCCTCAACAGGGGTCGGGGGTCACTGAAGCTTTCTTT; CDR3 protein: CASSNPQQGSGVTEAFF
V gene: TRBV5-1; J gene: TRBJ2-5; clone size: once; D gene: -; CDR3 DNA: TGCGCCAGCAGCCCCGGACAAGAGACCCAGTACTTC; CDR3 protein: CASSPGQETQYF
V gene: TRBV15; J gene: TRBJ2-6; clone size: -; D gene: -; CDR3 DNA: TGTGCCACCAGCAGTCCTACAGTCTCTGGGGCCAACGTCCTGACTTTC; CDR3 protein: CATSSPTVSGANVLTF
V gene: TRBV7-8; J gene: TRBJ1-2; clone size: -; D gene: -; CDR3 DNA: TGTGCCAGCAGCTTAGGCCAGGTCGATGGCTACACCTTC; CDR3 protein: CASSLGQVDGYTF
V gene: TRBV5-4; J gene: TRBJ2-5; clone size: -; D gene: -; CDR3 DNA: TGTGCCAGCAGCCCCGGGCTAGGAGGGCAGACCCAGTACTTC; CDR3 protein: CASSPGLGGQTQYF
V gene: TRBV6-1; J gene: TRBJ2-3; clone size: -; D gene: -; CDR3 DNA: TGTGCCAGCACTAAGGGGGATACGCAGTATTTT; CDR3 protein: CASTKGDTQYF
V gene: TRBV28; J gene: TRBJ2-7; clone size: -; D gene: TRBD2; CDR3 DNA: TGTGCCAGCAGTGCCACTAGCGGGGGGGCCCTCGAGCAGTACTTC; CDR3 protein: CASSATSGGALEQYF
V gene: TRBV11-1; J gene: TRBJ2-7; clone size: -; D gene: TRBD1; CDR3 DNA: TGTGCCAGCAGCCCGGGACAGGGGAACTGGTGGCAGTACTTC; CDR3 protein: CASSPGQGNWWQYF
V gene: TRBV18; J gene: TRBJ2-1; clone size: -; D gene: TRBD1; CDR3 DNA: TGTGCCAGCTCACCGACAGGGGCCCTGGATGGTGAGCAGTTCTTC; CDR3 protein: CASSPTGALDGEQFF
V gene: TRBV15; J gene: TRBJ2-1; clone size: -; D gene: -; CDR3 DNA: TGTGCCACCAGCAGGGACCCAGGGTGGGGGAATGAGCAGTTCTTC; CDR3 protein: CATSRDPGWGNEQFF
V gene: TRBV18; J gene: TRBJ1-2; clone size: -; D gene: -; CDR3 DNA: TGTGCCAGCTCACCAAGGACGCTAGACTTTGGTGGCTACACCTTC; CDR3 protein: CASSPRTLDFGGYTF
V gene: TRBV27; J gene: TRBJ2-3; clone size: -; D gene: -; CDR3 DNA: TGTGCCACCAAGAGGTACGTTAGCACAGATACGCAGTATTTT; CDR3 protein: CATKRYVSTDTQYF
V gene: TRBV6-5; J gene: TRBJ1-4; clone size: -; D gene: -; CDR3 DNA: TGTGCCAGCAGCCCTGGGGGGATCGGTGAAAAACTGTTTTTT; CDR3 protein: CASSPGGIGEKLFF
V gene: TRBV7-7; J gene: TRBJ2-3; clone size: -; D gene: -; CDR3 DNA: TGTGCTAGCAGCTTAGCCCCGACAGATACGCAGTATTTT; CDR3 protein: CASSLAPTDTQYF
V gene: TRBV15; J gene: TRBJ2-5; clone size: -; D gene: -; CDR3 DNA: TGTGCCACCAGCAGAGAGTCTGGGGGCGAGACCCAGTACTTC; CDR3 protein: CATSRESGGETQYF
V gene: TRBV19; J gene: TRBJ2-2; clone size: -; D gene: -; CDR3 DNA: TGTGCCAGTAGTATAGGGGGCGCTGCCGGGGAGCTGTTTTTT; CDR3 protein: CASSIGGAAGELFF
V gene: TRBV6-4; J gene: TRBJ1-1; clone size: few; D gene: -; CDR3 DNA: TGTGCCAGCAGTAGACAAATGAACACTGAAGCTTTCTTT; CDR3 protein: CASSRQMNTEAFF
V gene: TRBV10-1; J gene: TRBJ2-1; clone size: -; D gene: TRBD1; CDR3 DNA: TGCGCCAGCAGTGGCAGGGGGCATGAGCAGTTCTTC; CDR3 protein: CASSGRGHEQFF
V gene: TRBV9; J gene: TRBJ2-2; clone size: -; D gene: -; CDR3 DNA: TGTGCCAGCAGCCCCACGGGACTCCTCTCCGGGGAGCTGTTTTTT; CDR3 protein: CASSPTGLLSGELFF
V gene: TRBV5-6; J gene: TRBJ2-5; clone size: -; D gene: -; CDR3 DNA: TGTGCCAGCAGCTTGGTGTGGGCAGGATTAGAGACCCAGTACTTC; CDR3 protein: CASSLVWAGLETQYF
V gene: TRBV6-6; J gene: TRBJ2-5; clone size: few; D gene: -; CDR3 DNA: TGTGCCAGCCGGGACTCTCACACGCAAGAGACCCAGTACTTC; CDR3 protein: CASRDSHTQETQYF
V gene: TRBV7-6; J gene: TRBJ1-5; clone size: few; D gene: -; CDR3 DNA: TGTGCCAGCAGTCTAGCAGATAGCAATCAGCCCCAGCATTTT; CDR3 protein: CASSLADSNQPQHF
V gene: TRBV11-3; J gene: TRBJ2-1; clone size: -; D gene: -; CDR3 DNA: TGTGCCAGCAGTCCAGGGGTCGTCTCCTACAATGAGCAGTTCTTC; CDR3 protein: CASSPGVVSYNEQFF
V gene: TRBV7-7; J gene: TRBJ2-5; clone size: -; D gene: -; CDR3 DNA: TGTGCTAGCAGCTTAGAACCCATGACAGGGAGGTACCAAGAGACCCAGTACTTC; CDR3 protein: CASSLEPMTGRYQETQYF
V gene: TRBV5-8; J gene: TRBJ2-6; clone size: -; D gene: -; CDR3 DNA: TGTGCCAGCAGAGCCTTTGGGGCCAACGTCCTGACTTTC; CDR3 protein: CASRAFGANVLTF
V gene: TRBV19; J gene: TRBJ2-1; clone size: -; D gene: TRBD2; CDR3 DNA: TGTGCCAGTACCTCCACGGGGGGTGGGTTCTACAATGAGCAGTTCTTC; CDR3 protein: CASTSTGGGFYNEQFF
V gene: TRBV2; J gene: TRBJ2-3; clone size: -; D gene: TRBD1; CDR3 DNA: TGTGCCAGCAGTACACAGGGGACCCCAGATACGCAGTATTTT; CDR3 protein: CASSTQGTPDTQYF
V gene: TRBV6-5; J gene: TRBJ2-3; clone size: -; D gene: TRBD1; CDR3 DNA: TGTGCCAGCAGCGGACAGGACCCTAGCACAGATACGCAGTATTTT; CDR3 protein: CASSGQDPSTDTQYF
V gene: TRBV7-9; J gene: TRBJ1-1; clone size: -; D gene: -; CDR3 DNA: TGTGCCAGCAGCTTAGCGTTAAGAAACACTGAAGCTTTCTTT; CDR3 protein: CASSLALRNTEAFF
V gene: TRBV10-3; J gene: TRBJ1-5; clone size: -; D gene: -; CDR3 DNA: TGTGCCTCAAAGGCGACCCTCAATCAGCCCCAGCATTTT; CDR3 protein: CASKATLNQPQHF
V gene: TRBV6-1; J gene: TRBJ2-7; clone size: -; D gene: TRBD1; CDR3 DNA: TGTGCCAGCGTACCGGGACAGGGTTACGAGCAGTACTTC; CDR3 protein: CASVPGQGYEQYF
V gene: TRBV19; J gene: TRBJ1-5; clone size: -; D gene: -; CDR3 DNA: TGTGCCAGTACCCTAGGGAGGGGAGGGAATCAGCCCCAGCATTTT; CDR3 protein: CASTLGRGGNQPQHF
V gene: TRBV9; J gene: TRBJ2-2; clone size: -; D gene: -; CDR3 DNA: TGTGCCAGCAGCGTAGGGTTTACCGGGGAGCTGTTTTTT; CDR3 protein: CASSVGFTGELFF
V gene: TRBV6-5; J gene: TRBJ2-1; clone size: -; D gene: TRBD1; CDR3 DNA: TGTGCCAGCAGTTCCCCGGGACAGACAAACAATGAGCAGTTCTTC; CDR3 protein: CASSSPGQTNNEQFF
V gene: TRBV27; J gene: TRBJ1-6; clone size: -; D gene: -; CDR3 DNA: TGTGCCAGCAGCTCCATATGGGGATCACCCCTCCACTTT; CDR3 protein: CASSSIWGSPLHF